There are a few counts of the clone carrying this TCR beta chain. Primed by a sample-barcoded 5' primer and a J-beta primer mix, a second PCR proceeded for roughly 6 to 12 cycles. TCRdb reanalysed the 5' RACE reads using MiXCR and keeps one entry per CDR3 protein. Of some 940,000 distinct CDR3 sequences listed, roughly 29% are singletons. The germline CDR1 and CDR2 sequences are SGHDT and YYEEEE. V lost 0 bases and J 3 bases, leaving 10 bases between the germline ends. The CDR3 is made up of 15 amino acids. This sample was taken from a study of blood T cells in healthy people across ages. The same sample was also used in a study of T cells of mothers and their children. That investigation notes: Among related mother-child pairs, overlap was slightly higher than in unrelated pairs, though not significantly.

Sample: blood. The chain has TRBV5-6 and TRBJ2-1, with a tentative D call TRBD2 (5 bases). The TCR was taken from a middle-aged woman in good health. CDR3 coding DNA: TGTGCCAGCAGCTTGGTCCGGGAAAACTACAATGAGCAGTTCTTC. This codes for CASSLVRENYNEQFF.